The rows below give T cell receptor beta chains drawn from one sample of a study of blood T cell repertoires in COVID-19. Some clones are missing from TCRdb's copy, which holds only in-frame ones; the method was immunoSEQ multiplex PCR. The data show approximately 300,000 clones, with 87% seen just once and 1% held by the top ten. Sequenced input: peripheral blood. These receptors all stem from a man in his fifties with active or convalescent COVID-19. CDR3s include the opening cysteine and the closing phenylalanine or tryptophan. Each record gives: J gene, D gene, clone size, V gene, CDR3 DNA, CDR3 protein. A D gene is named only where the DNA matches it firmly. Size values are once, few and many counts, or a class for expanded clones, and some rows have none.

j_call: TRBJ2-2; d_call: -; clone_size: -; v_call: TRBV24-1; cdr3_nt: TGTGCCACCAGTGATCCGCCGGGTCAGCTTGGGAACACCGGGGAGCTGTTTTTT; cdr3_aa: CATSDPPGQLGNTGELFF
j_call: TRBJ1-2; d_call: -; clone_size: -; v_call: TRBV28; cdr3_nt: TGTGCCAGCAGTTCAGTCTTCCCACCAACACATACAAAAGCTAACTATGGCTACACCTTC; cdr3_aa: CASSSVFPPTHTKANYGYTF
j_call: TRBJ2-7; d_call: -; clone_size: -; v_call: TRBV30; cdr3_nt: TGTGCCTGGAAGTCCCCCCAGCAGGGAAGGACGTACGAGCAGTACTTC; cdr3_aa: CAWKSPQQGRTYEQYF
j_call: TRBJ1-5; d_call: -; clone_size: -; v_call: TRBV5-4; cdr3_nt: TGTGCCAGCAGCTCCGGCAATCAGCCCCAGCATTTT; cdr3_aa: CASSSGNQPQHF
j_call: TRBJ2-3; d_call: TRBD2; clone_size: few; v_call: TRBV7-2; cdr3_nt: TGTGCCAGCAGTTATAGCGGGGGCGTTGGAGATACGCAGTATTTT; cdr3_aa: CASSYSGGVGDTQYF
j_call: TRBJ2-1; d_call: -; clone_size: -; v_call: TRBV9; cdr3_nt: TGTGCCAGCAGCGTAGGAGGGAACCCCTACAATGAGCAGTTCTTC; cdr3_aa: CASSVGGNPYNEQFF
j_call: TRBJ1-2; d_call: TRBD1; clone_size: -; v_call: TRBV7-9; cdr3_nt: TGTGCCAGCAGCTTGGGTGCAGGACAGGGCCTCTATGGCTACACCTTC; cdr3_aa: CASSLGAGQGLYGYTF
j_call: TRBJ2-7; d_call: TRBD1; clone_size: -; v_call: TRBV28; cdr3_nt: TGTGCCAGCACCAGGACAGGGGGTAACTACGAGCAGTACTTC; cdr3_aa: CASTRTGGNYEQYF
j_call: TRBJ2-2; d_call: -; clone_size: -; v_call: TRBV7-9; cdr3_nt: TGTGCCAGCAGCTTATGGGGTAGCGGAGCCACCGGGGAGCTGTTTTTT; cdr3_aa: CASSLWGSGATGELFF
j_call: TRBJ1-3; d_call: -; clone_size: once; v_call: TRBV3-1/TRBV3-2; cdr3_nt: TGTGCCAGCAGCTTCAGTGGAAACACCATATATTTT; cdr3_aa: CASSFSGNTIYF
j_call: TRBJ1-5; d_call: -; clone_size: -; v_call: TRBV11-2; cdr3_nt: TGTGCCAGCAGCCAAGAGGGTCAGCCCCAGCATTTT; cdr3_aa: CASSQEGQPQHF
j_call: TRBJ2-5; d_call: TRBD2; clone_size: -; v_call: TRBV28; cdr3_nt: TGTGCCAGCAGTTTTCATCCAGCGGGGATGCAAGAGACCCAGTACTTC; cdr3_aa: CASSFHPAGMQETQYF
j_call: TRBJ1-4; d_call: -; clone_size: -; v_call: TRBV4-2; cdr3_nt: TGTGCCAGCAGCCAAGAAGGGGGGGGCCCCGAAAAACTGTTTTTT; cdr3_aa: CASSQEGGGPEKLFF
j_call: TRBJ1-2; d_call: TRBD1; clone_size: -; v_call: TRBV28; cdr3_nt: TGTGCCAGCAGTTTATCGGGACAGTTAAACTATGGCTACACCTTC; cdr3_aa: CASSLSGQLNYGYTF
j_call: TRBJ2-3; d_call: TRBD1; clone_size: -; v_call: TRBV3-1/TRBV3-2; cdr3_nt: TGTGCCAGCAGCCCAATTGATTGGGACAGAATAAGACCAGATACGCAGTATTTT; cdr3_aa: CASSPIDWDRIRPDTQYF
j_call: TRBJ2-7; d_call: -; clone_size: once; v_call: TRBV6-4; cdr3_nt: TGTGCCAGCACCCGACAGCCTTACGAGCAGTACTTC; cdr3_aa: CASTRQPYEQYF
j_call: TRBJ1-5; d_call: -; clone_size: once; v_call: TRBV19; cdr3_nt: TGTGCCAGTAGTATGGGCCAAGTATCGCCCCAGCATTTT; cdr3_aa: CASSMGQVSPQHF
j_call: TRBJ2-3; d_call: -; clone_size: -; v_call: TRBV5-1; cdr3_nt: TGCGCCAGCAGCCATGGGACTGGAAATACGCAGTATTTT; cdr3_aa: CASSHGTGNTQYF
j_call: TRBJ2-3; d_call: -; clone_size: -; v_call: TRBV6-5; cdr3_nt: TGTGCCAGCAGTTACTCGGGGCAGGGTGGAGATACGCAGTATTTT; cdr3_aa: CASSYSGQGGDTQYF
j_call: TRBJ1-5; d_call: TRBD1; clone_size: -; v_call: TRBV6-6; cdr3_nt: TGTGCCAGCAGTTCAGGGACAGGCAGCAATCAGCCCCAGCATTTT; cdr3_aa: CASSSGTGSNQPQHF
j_call: TRBJ1-2; d_call: -; clone_size: -; v_call: TRBV28; cdr3_nt: TGTGCCAGCAGTATCGGGTCAGGGGAAATTTTCTATGGCTACACCTTC; cdr3_aa: CASSIGSGEIFYGYTF
j_call: TRBJ2-7; d_call: TRBD2; clone_size: -; v_call: TRBV9; cdr3_nt: TGTGCCAGCAGCGTAGGGACAGGGAGCGGGACTAGCGGATACGAGCAGTACTTC; cdr3_aa: CASSVGTGSGTSGYEQYF
j_call: TRBJ2-7; d_call: TRBD1; clone_size: -; v_call: TRBV7-3; cdr3_nt: TGTGCCAGCAGCAAGACAGGGGGGATAGACGAGCAGTACTTC; cdr3_aa: CASSKTGGIDEQYF
j_call: TRBJ2-3; d_call: -; clone_size: -; v_call: TRBV3-1/TRBV3-2; cdr3_nt: TGTGCCAGCAGCCAGACAACAACAGATACGCAGTATTTT; cdr3_aa: CASSQTTTDTQYF
j_call: TRBJ2-5; d_call: -; clone_size: -; v_call: TRBV19; cdr3_nt: TGTGCCAGTAGTCAGGGTAGAGAGACCCAGTACTTC; cdr3_aa: CASSQGRETQYF
j_call: TRBJ2-2; d_call: TRBD2; clone_size: -; v_call: TRBV4-1; cdr3_nt: TGCGCCAGCAGCCAAGATCAACTAGCGGGGCGGACCGGGGAGCTGTTTTTT; cdr3_aa: CASSQDQLAGRTGELFF
j_call: TRBJ1-5; d_call: TRBD1; clone_size: -; v_call: TRBV24-1; cdr3_nt: TGTGCCACCAGTGAATCAACAGGGGGCGTTCAGCCCCAGCATTTT; cdr3_aa: CATSESTGGVQPQHF
j_call: TRBJ1-3; d_call: TRBD1; clone_size: -; v_call: TRBV6-5; cdr3_nt: TGTGCCAGCACTCCCCGACAGGGGGCTGGAAACACCATATATTTT; cdr3_aa: CASTPRQGAGNTIYF
j_call: TRBJ1-2; d_call: -; clone_size: -; v_call: TRBV6-6; cdr3_nt: TGTGCCAGCAACGACGGACAGCTGAAAGGGGGCTACACCTTC; cdr3_aa: CASNDGQLKGGYTF
j_call: TRBJ1-1; d_call: TRBD1; clone_size: once; v_call: TRBV5-1; cdr3_nt: TGCGCCAGCAGCTTGTTAGGGGGCGTTAATACTGAAGCTTTCTTT; cdr3_aa: CASSLLGGVNTEAFF
j_call: TRBJ1-4; d_call: -; clone_size: -; v_call: TRBV11-2; cdr3_nt: TGTGCCAGCAGATACGGGGGGACTAATGAAAAACTGTTTTTT; cdr3_aa: CASRYGGTNEKLFF
j_call: TRBJ1-5; d_call: -; clone_size: -; v_call: TRBV18; cdr3_nt: TGTGCCAGCTCACCACCTCTTCAGGGGCCTCAGCCCCAGCATTTT; cdr3_aa: CASSPPLQGPQPQHF
j_call: TRBJ1-5; d_call: -; clone_size: -; v_call: TRBV30; cdr3_nt: TGTGCCTGGAGTGTACCGGCGGGGCCCCAGCATTTT; cdr3_aa: CAWSVPAGPQHF
j_call: TRBJ1-1; d_call: -; clone_size: -; v_call: TRBV12-3/TRBV12-4; cdr3_nt: TGTGCCAGCAGCTATGATACGAACACTGAAGCTTTCTTT; cdr3_aa: CASSYDTNTEAFF
j_call: TRBJ1-2; d_call: -; clone_size: -; v_call: TRBV5-4; cdr3_nt: TGTGCCAGCAGCCCTAGTGCGGGAGGGGAATATGGCTACACCTTC; cdr3_aa: CASSPSAGGEYGYTF
j_call: TRBJ1-5; d_call: -; clone_size: -; v_call: TRBV2; cdr3_nt: TGTGCCAGCAGTGAAGCGCTTCGGGATCAGCCCCAGCATTTT; cdr3_aa: CASSEALRDQPQHF
j_call: TRBJ1-5; d_call: -; clone_size: -; v_call: TRBV28; cdr3_nt: TGTGCCAGCAGTCCGTGGGGACAAGACAGCAATCAGCCCCAGCATTTT; cdr3_aa: CASSPWGQDSNQPQHF
j_call: TRBJ2-7; d_call: TRBD2; clone_size: -; v_call: TRBV19; cdr3_nt: TGTGCCAGTAGTTCCGGGACTACCTACGAGCAGTACTTC; cdr3_aa: CASSSGTTYEQYF
j_call: TRBJ2-5; d_call: TRBD1; clone_size: -; v_call: TRBV5-1; cdr3_nt: TGCGCCAGCAGCTTGGAAGTACGTAGACAGGGTGATGAGACCCAGTACTTC; cdr3_aa: CASSLEVRRQGDETQYF
j_call: TRBJ2-1; d_call: -; clone_size: few; v_call: TRBV6-2/TRBV6-3; cdr3_nt: TGTGCCAGCAGTGTCTATCCCGGGGGGCCTTTCTATGAGCAGTTCTTC; cdr3_aa: CASSVYPGGPFYEQFF
j_call: TRBJ2-5; d_call: TRBD2; clone_size: -; v_call: TRBV4-1; cdr3_nt: TGCGCCAGCAGCCACCTTATTCGGGCTAGCGGGAGACAAGAGACCCAGTACTTC; cdr3_aa: CASSHLIRASGRQETQYF
j_call: TRBJ1-6; d_call: TRBD1; clone_size: -; v_call: TRBV7-3; cdr3_nt: TGTGCCAGTCAGCTGACAGGGGGGAATTCACCCCTCCACTTT; cdr3_aa: CASQLTGGNSPLHF
j_call: TRBJ2-3; d_call: TRBD1; clone_size: few; v_call: TRBV27; cdr3_nt: TGTGCCAGCAGTCCCGGGACAGGGTCCCTCACAGATACGCAGTATTTT; cdr3_aa: CASSPGTGSLTDTQYF
j_call: TRBJ1-6; d_call: TRBD1; clone_size: -; v_call: TRBV2; cdr3_nt: TGTGCCAGCACCCTCACAGGGGTTCGTAGCTCCTATAATTCACCCCTCCACTTT; cdr3_aa: CASTLTGVRSSYNSPLHF
j_call: TRBJ1-2; d_call: -; clone_size: -; v_call: TRBV25-1; cdr3_nt: TGTGCCAGCAGTGAATGGGGACATAACTATGGCTACACCTTC; cdr3_aa: CASSEWGHNYGYTF
j_call: TRBJ1-2; d_call: TRBD1; clone_size: -; v_call: TRBV9; cdr3_nt: TGTGCCAGCAGCGTAGGCCTAGGACAGGGTTGGGGCGGCTACACCTTC; cdr3_aa: CASSVGLGQGWGGYTF
j_call: TRBJ1-1; d_call: -; clone_size: -; v_call: TRBV5-1; cdr3_nt: TGCGCCAGCAGCGCGGGGCTTGGTGACACTGAAGCTTTCTTT; cdr3_aa: CASSAGLGDTEAFF
j_call: TRBJ2-1; d_call: TRBD2; clone_size: once; v_call: TRBV7-2; cdr3_nt: TGTGCCAGCAGCTTAAGGCTAGCGGGAGCCCCTGAGCAGTTCTTC; cdr3_aa: CASSLRLAGAPEQFF
j_call: TRBJ1-1; d_call: -; clone_size: -; v_call: TRBV3-1/TRBV3-2; cdr3_nt: TGTGCCAGCAGCCAACGGGGTGAGAACACTGAAGCTTTCTTT; cdr3_aa: CASSQRGENTEAFF
j_call: TRBJ2-7; d_call: -; clone_size: -; v_call: TRBV5-5; cdr3_nt: TGTGCCAGCAGCTTTCGGGGTCTGAGAGTGGACGAGCAGTACTTC; cdr3_aa: CASSFRGLRVDEQYF
j_call: TRBJ2-1; d_call: TRBD2; clone_size: once; v_call: TRBV9; cdr3_nt: TGTGCCAGCAGCGTAGAAGCGGGAGCCTCCAATGAGCAGTTCTTC; cdr3_aa: CASSVEAGASNEQFF
j_call: TRBJ1-2; d_call: TRBD1; clone_size: -; v_call: TRBV6-4; cdr3_nt: TGTGCCAGCAGAAGCCTTGGGACAGTTGACGGAGGCTACACCTTC; cdr3_aa: CASRSLGTVDGGYTF
j_call: TRBJ2-7; d_call: -; clone_size: -; v_call: TRBV18; cdr3_nt: TGTGCCAGCTCCCGCGGGGAAGGCTACGAGCAGTACTTC; cdr3_aa: CASSRGEGYEQYF
j_call: TRBJ2-5; d_call: -; clone_size: -; v_call: TRBV7-8; cdr3_nt: TGTGCCAGCAGCTTAGGGGCCCCCTTCCAAGAGACCCAGTACTTC; cdr3_aa: CASSLGAPFQETQYF
j_call: TRBJ2-1; d_call: TRBD2; clone_size: -; v_call: TRBV5-1; cdr3_nt: TGCGCCAGCAGCTGGGGGACTATTGACGAGAATGAGCAGTTCTTC; cdr3_aa: CASSWGTIDENEQFF
j_call: TRBJ2-1; d_call: -; clone_size: -; v_call: TRBV7-2; cdr3_nt: TGTGCCAGCAGCTTAGAAGCTAATGAGCAGTTCTTC; cdr3_aa: CASSLEANEQFF
j_call: TRBJ2-7; d_call: TRBD2; clone_size: once; v_call: TRBV28; cdr3_nt: TGTGCCAGCACCTCCTGGGGTTCTAGCGGGAGAAGAGGCTACGAGCAGTACTTC; cdr3_aa: CASTSWGSSGRRGYEQYF